This T cell receptor (beta chain) was sequenced in a study of control samples from healthy donors and cancer patients. CDR3 length: 13 residues. Trimming stripped 3 bases from V and 3 bases from J, with 9 bases between. Looked up from germline, CDR1 is KGHSH and CDR2 is LQKENI. Assay used: immunoSEQ multiplex PCR; TCRdb lists only in-frame clones, some missing. The table records over 150,000 clones, roughly 94% of them present only once. This sequence joins TRBV18 and TRBJ2-7; D remains ambiguous. Specimen: PBMCs. This TCR was recovered from a man aged 55 to 70 with colorectal cancer. In DNA form, the CDR3 reads TGTGCCAGCTCACCCCTTAACGGCTACGAGCAGTACTTC. Translated, it gives CASSPLNGYEQYF.